A selection of T cell receptor beta chains follows, all from one sample in a study of response to subunit inactivated influenza vaccine. TCRdb re-called the RT-PCR reads with MiXCR, one entry per CDR3 protein. Of about 480,000 distinct CDR3 sequences listed, roughly 13% are singletons. The sample in question was PBMCs from blood, obtained 40 to 50 days after vaccination. The source is a man between 50 and 59 years old who received an inactivated influenza vaccine. Both conserved end residues are part of each CDR3. A D gene is named only where the DNA matches it firmly. Part of the rows lack a size; the others show once, few, many or a class for expanded clones.

v_call: TRBV4-3; j_call: TRBJ2-3; clone_size: -; d_call: -; cdr3_nt: TGCGCCAGCAGCCAAAGACCTATCACAGATACGCAGTATTTT; cdr3_aa: CASSQRPITDTQYF
v_call: TRBV20-1; j_call: TRBJ2-1; clone_size: -; d_call: -; cdr3_nt: TGCAGTGCTAGAGATAGGGCCGGGGGATATCCCTACAATGAGCAGTTCTTC; cdr3_aa: CSARDRAGGYPYNEQFF
v_call: TRBV6-5; j_call: TRBJ1-3; clone_size: -; d_call: -; cdr3_nt: TGTGCCAGCAGTTCCCCGGAGTTCTCTGGAAACACCATATATTTT; cdr3_aa: CASSSPEFSGNTIYF
v_call: TRBV29-1; j_call: TRBJ2-1; clone_size: -; d_call: TRBD1; cdr3_nt: TGCAGCGTCACCCGGGACAGGAAATTCAATGAGCAGTTCTTC; cdr3_aa: CSVTRDRKFNEQFF
v_call: TRBV5-1; j_call: TRBJ2-4; clone_size: many; d_call: -; cdr3_nt: TGCGCCAGCAGCGTGGGGGAGGCCAAAAACATTCAGTACTTC; cdr3_aa: CASSVGEAKNIQYF
v_call: TRBV30; j_call: TRBJ1-5; clone_size: -; d_call: -; cdr3_nt: TGTGCCTGGACGGGTTTTGGCAATCAGCCCCAGCATTTT; cdr3_aa: CAWTGFGNQPQHF
v_call: TRBV3-1; j_call: TRBJ2-3; clone_size: many; d_call: TRBD2; cdr3_nt: TGTGCCAGCAGCCAGGGGGACTACCGCACAGATACGCAGTATTTT; cdr3_aa: CASSQGDYRTDTQYF
v_call: TRBV20-1; j_call: TRBJ2-5; clone_size: few; d_call: -; cdr3_nt: TGCAGTGCTATTGTGAAACAAGAGACCCAGTACTTC; cdr3_aa: CSAIVKQETQYF
v_call: TRBV20-1; j_call: TRBJ2-5; clone_size: few; d_call: -; cdr3_nt: TGCAGCGCTGGCAGGGGGGAGCGAGAGACCCAGTACTTC; cdr3_aa: CSAGRGERETQYF
v_call: TRBV9; j_call: TRBJ1-2; clone_size: many; d_call: -; cdr3_nt: TGTGCCAGCAGCACCTTTACAGGGGGCTACACCTTC; cdr3_aa: CASSTFTGGYTF
v_call: TRBV20-1; j_call: TRBJ2-3; clone_size: -; d_call: TRBD1; cdr3_nt: TGCAGTGCTAGTGGAGCTTGGGTTCGGGGACAGGGGGTAACAGATACGCAGTATTTT; cdr3_aa: CSASGAWVRGQGVTDTQYF
v_call: TRBV6-2/TRBV6-3; j_call: TRBJ2-3; clone_size: many; d_call: -; cdr3_nt: TGTGCCAGCAGTTACCTTACAGATACGCAGTATTTT; cdr3_aa: CASSYLTDTQYF
v_call: TRBV20-1; j_call: TRBJ2-3; clone_size: few; d_call: TRBD2; cdr3_nt: TGCAGTGCTAGTGCCCAGCGGGGGAGCACAGATACGCAGTATTTT; cdr3_aa: CSASAQRGSTDTQYF
v_call: TRBV18; j_call: TRBJ2-1; clone_size: few; d_call: TRBD2; cdr3_nt: TGTGCCAGCTCACAGGGACTAGCGGGGACCAGCTCCTACAATGAGCAGTTCTTC; cdr3_aa: CASSQGLAGTSSYNEQFF
v_call: TRBV6-2/TRBV6-3; j_call: TRBJ2-3; clone_size: many; d_call: -; cdr3_nt: TGTGCCAGCAGTTACAAAGCGGCGAGCACAGATACGCAGTATTTT; cdr3_aa: CASSYKAASTDTQYF
v_call: TRBV6-1; j_call: TRBJ2-5; clone_size: -; d_call: -; cdr3_nt: TGTGCCAGCAGTGACGGACACCGCGGGCTGGAGACCCAGTACTTC; cdr3_aa: CASSDGHRGLETQYF
v_call: TRBV11-1; j_call: TRBJ2-1; clone_size: -; d_call: TRBD2; cdr3_nt: TGTGCCAGCAGCCCGATGACTAGCGGGAGGTATGATCGGCCAAATGAGCAGTTCTTC; cdr3_aa: CASSPMTSGRYDRPNEQFF
v_call: TRBV28; j_call: TRBJ2-1; clone_size: -; d_call: -; cdr3_nt: TGTGCCAGCAGTCCGGGGGACTTCTTCAACAATGAGCAGTTCTTC; cdr3_aa: CASSPGDFFNNEQFF
v_call: TRBV3-1; j_call: TRBJ1-2; clone_size: few; d_call: TRBD1; cdr3_nt: TGTGCCAGCAGCTCGCACTCAGACAGGGCCTATGGCTACACCTTC; cdr3_aa: CASSSHSDRAYGYTF
v_call: TRBV6-5; j_call: TRBJ2-7; clone_size: few; d_call: -; cdr3_nt: TGTGCCAGCAGTAAAGGGCCCGGCGAGCAGTACTTC; cdr3_aa: CASSKGPGEQYF
v_call: TRBV2; j_call: TRBJ2-7; clone_size: -; d_call: -; cdr3_nt: TGTGCCAGCAGCGTAAAATCTGCGGTCGAGCAGTACTTC; cdr3_aa: CASSVKSAVEQYF
v_call: TRBV20-1; j_call: TRBJ2-7; clone_size: many; d_call: TRBD2; cdr3_nt: TGCAGTGCTAGAGATATAGCGGGGTACGAGCAGTACTTC; cdr3_aa: CSARDIAGYEQYF
v_call: TRBV5-5; j_call: TRBJ2-3; clone_size: few; d_call: -; cdr3_nt: TGTGCCAGCACCGTGACAGGCACAGATACGCAGTATTTT; cdr3_aa: CASTVTGTDTQYF
v_call: TRBV7-2; j_call: TRBJ2-6; clone_size: -; d_call: -; cdr3_nt: TGTGCCAGCAGCTTACCCAGCTCTGGGGCCAACGTCCTGACTTTC; cdr3_aa: CASSLPSSGANVLTF
v_call: TRBV5-1; j_call: TRBJ2-4; clone_size: -; d_call: TRBD2; cdr3_nt: TGCGCCAGCAGCGTGGGACTAGCGGGAGCGGTGGTCCAAGACATTCAGTACTTC; cdr3_aa: CASSVGLAGAVVQDIQYF
v_call: TRBV29-1; j_call: TRBJ2-3; clone_size: many; d_call: -; cdr3_nt: TGCAGCGTTGAAATGGGGAGGTTGCGTAGCACAGATACGCAGTATTTT; cdr3_aa: CSVEMGRLRSTDTQYF
v_call: TRBV27; j_call: TRBJ2-7; clone_size: few; d_call: -; cdr3_nt: TGTGCCAGGGAACTCGGAGGACCCTACGAGCAGTACTTC; cdr3_aa: CARELGGPYEQYF
v_call: TRBV5-1; j_call: TRBJ2-6; clone_size: -; d_call: -; cdr3_nt: TGCGCCAGCAGCCCCACAGGGTACACGGCCAACGTCCTGACTTTC; cdr3_aa: CASSPTGYTANVLTF
v_call: TRBV20-1; j_call: TRBJ1-6; clone_size: -; d_call: TRBD1; cdr3_nt: TGCAGTGCTAGAGGGGGGACAGGGGGAGTACCCCTCCACTTT; cdr3_aa: CSARGGTGGVPLHF
v_call: TRBV7-2; j_call: TRBJ2-2; clone_size: few; d_call: TRBD1; cdr3_nt: TGTGCCAGCAGCGAGAGACAGGGCGCGAACACCGGGGAGCTGTTTTTT; cdr3_aa: CASSERQGANTGELFF
v_call: TRBV3-1; j_call: TRBJ1-5; clone_size: few; d_call: -; cdr3_nt: TGTGCCAGCAGCCAAGAGAATCAGCCCCAGCATTTT; cdr3_aa: CASSQENQPQHF
v_call: TRBV2; j_call: TRBJ2-1; clone_size: few; d_call: -; cdr3_nt: TGTGCCAGCAGTCCCCCCGGGACCAATAACAATGAGCAGTTCTTC; cdr3_aa: CASSPPGTNNNEQFF
v_call: TRBV10-3; j_call: TRBJ2-7; clone_size: few; d_call: -; cdr3_nt: TGTGCCATCAGTGCGGCAGGGATCTACGAGCAGTACTTC; cdr3_aa: CAISAAGIYEQYF
v_call: TRBV5-1; j_call: TRBJ2-5; clone_size: -; d_call: -; cdr3_nt: TGCGCCAGCAGCCCCGGGACAAAGTACCAAGAGACCCAGTACTTC; cdr3_aa: CASSPGTKYQETQYF
v_call: TRBV7-8; j_call: TRBJ2-3; clone_size: -; d_call: -; cdr3_nt: TGTGCCAGCAGCTCCCGGACCGGGGGCAGCACAGATACGCAGTATTTT; cdr3_aa: CASSSRTGGSTDTQYF
v_call: TRBV7-2; j_call: TRBJ2-3; clone_size: few; d_call: TRBD1; cdr3_nt: TGTGCCAGCAGCTCGGACAGGGGGGCCGCAGATACGCAGTATTTT; cdr3_aa: CASSSDRGAADTQYF
v_call: TRBV28; j_call: TRBJ1-5; clone_size: -; d_call: -; cdr3_nt: TGTGCCAGCAGTCCGCAGGGCATCGATCAGCCCCAGCATTTT; cdr3_aa: CASSPQGIDQPQHF
v_call: TRBV5-1; j_call: TRBJ2-5; clone_size: -; d_call: TRBD2; cdr3_nt: TGCGCCAGCAGCCCCGCTAGCGGACAAGAGACCCAGTACTTC; cdr3_aa: CASSPASGQETQYF
v_call: TRBV10-3; j_call: TRBJ2-7; clone_size: -; d_call: TRBD2; cdr3_nt: TGTGCCATCAGTGGGGCTAGCGGGGGGACCACCTACGAGCAGTACTTC; cdr3_aa: CAISGASGGTTYEQYF